This T cell receptor (beta chain) was captured in a study of beta chain features in type 1 diabetes. Findings of the study overall: More deletions and fewer insertions at VDJ junctions were found in patients with type 1 diabetes.

This clone was found a few times. Antigen unknown. Post-sort purity exceeded 98% for all sorted populations. All of the isolated RNA was reverse transcribed, so expressed TCRB transcripts were sequenced. Data came from immunoSEQ multiplex PCR; TCRdb stores just in-frame clones and leaves some out. The sample carries hundreds of thousands of clones, roughly 12% recorded once. V lost 8 bases, J lost 4 bases, and 7 bases stayed unmatched. The CDR3 has 13 residues. Germline V lookup: CDR1 MDHEN, CDR2 SYDVKM. The chain is built from TRBV28 and TRBJ2-7, with 8 bases fitting TRBD1. The sequence was collected from a man between 18 and 35 years old in good health. Sequencing was carried out using naive CD4+ T cells from blood. The CDR3 coding sequence is TGTGCCAGCGGACAGGGACAAAGTTACGAGCAGTACTTC. It encodes CASGQGQSYEQYF.